This TCR beta chain was identified during a study of T-cell reconstitution after alpha-beta-depleted transplantation in children. Points from the study as a whole: Some patients owed their high day-60 TCRbeta diversity to surviving recipient T cells and thymic progenitors. A year post-transplant, T-cell counts and diversity derived mostly from newly produced T cells. Expanded clones from the graft, numbering several hundred, reportedly supplied alpha-beta T cells about two months after transplant.

This CDR3 comprises 16 residues. V was shortened by 4 bases and J by 1 base, with 14 bases between the two germline ends. CDR1 and CDR2 (germline): SQVTM, ANQGSEA. The TCRbeta library was prepared with unique molecular identifiers. One entry per CDR3 protein, called by TCRdb with MiXCR from the PCR reads. The sample includes around 190,000 distinct CDR3 sequences, approximately 7% of them seen just once. This clonotype was picked up many times. Its antigen remains unknown. The sequences come from PBMCs, collected before TCRalphabeta/CD19-depleted stem cell transplant. The chain couples TRBV29-1 to TRBJ2-6; D unresolved. The clonotype comes from a boy aged 2-15 years with acute lymphoblastic leukemia, due to receive a stem cell transplant. The DNA for the CDR3 is TGCAGCGTTGGTGACTCCCCGCGGTCTGGGGCCAACGTCCTGACTTTC. Translating it yields CSVGDSPRSGANVLTF.